This TCR beta chain was retrieved from a study of blood T cell repertoires in COVID-19. Whole-study context: PBMCs, B-cell-depleted T cells, or T cells provided the cDNA or gDNA that made up the material.

Germline loops: CDR1 SGDLS, CDR2 YYNGEE. The CDR3 length is 11 residues. V lost 1 base to trimming and J lost 9 bases, with 5 bases between them. Authors' analysis steps: Estimated nucleated cell counts came from reference gene primer amplification. The assay was immunoSEQ multiplex PCR, and TCRdb's table has in-frame clones only and misses some. V, J and clone size are those of that table, while D and trimming were read from the DNA. Of under 50,000 clones in the sample, 80% to 90% were seen once. The origin of this receptor is a man aged 35 to 55 with active COVID-19. This chain joins TRBV9 and TRBJ2-1; D unresolved. The material sequenced was peripheral blood. The CDR3 DNA reads TGTGCCAGCAGCGTATCGGGTGAGCAGTTCTTC. This gives the protein CASSVSGEQFF.